The 15 T cell receptor beta chains below were found in one sample sequenced in a study of T cell responses to AZD1222 COVID-19 vaccine. The data were produced by immunoSEQ multiplex PCR, yet TCRdb's version contains in-frame clones alone and is incomplete. The sample records 150,000 to 200,000 clones, 94% being singletons. This material consisted of peripheral blood, taken on day 0 of AZD1222 vaccination. Receptors originate from an adult in good health.

The chain combines TRBV19 with TRBJ2-1, with D perhaps matching TRBD1 (5 bases). V was cut by 5 bases and J by 0 bases, with 14 bases left in between. The CDR3 covers 16 residues. From germline, CDR1 is LNHDA and CDR2 SQIVND (reference sequence). Written as DNA, the CDR3 is TGTGCCAGTAGTTCCAGGGTCCCTAGCTCCTACAATGAGCAGTTCTTC. It translates to CASSSRVPSSYNEQFF.

The chain recombines TRBV28 with TRBJ2-1; TRBD2 might be the D (5 bases). CDR1 is MDHEN, CDR2 SYDVKM, per germline. V gave up 2 bases and J gave up 9 bases, with 8 bases separating them. This CDR3 is 12 amino acids long. This chain's CDR3 is CASSLTSVEQFF. In DNA form, the CDR3 reads TGTGCCAGCAGTTTAACTAGTGTTGAGCAGTTCTTC.

This clone was counted a single time. The chain has TRBV27 and TRBJ1-5; 9 bases map to TRBD1. The germline V gene encodes CDR1 MNHEY and CDR2 SMNVEV (reference sequence). Trimming removed 7 bases from V and 9 bases from J; junction bases left unmatched: 10. This CDR3 contains 14 residues. CDR3 DNA: TGTGCCAGCACTGGACAGGGGCCTGATGGGCCCCAGCATTTT. Protein product: CASTGQGPDGPQHF.

The chain joins TRBV19 to TRBJ2-7; 8 bases match TRBD2. This CDR3 contains 15 residues. Germline CDR1 reads LNHDA; CDR2 reads SQIVND (reference sequence). V shed 4 bases, J shed 5 bases, and the junction held 10 bases outside the gene matches. The CDR3 coding sequence is TGTGCCAGTAGTAGTAGCGGGGTGCCGATGGACGAGCAGTACTTC. Translation: CASSSSGVPMDEQYF.

The chain combines TRBV5-1 with TRBJ2-2; 9 positions agree with TRBD2. The V segment lost 2 bases and the J segment 4 bases; nucleotides outside the gene matches: 3. The CDR3 contains 15 residues. Germline CDR1 is SGHRS and CDR2 is YFSETQ. The CDR3 coding sequence is TGCGCCAGCAGCTTTTTGACTAGCGGCACCGGGGAGCTGTTTTTT. Encoded protein: CASSFLTSGTGELFF.

The table lists this clone with a count of one. V usage is TRBV7-3 and J usage is TRBJ2-1; the match to TRBD2 covers 8 bases. The germline V gene encodes CDR1 SGHTA and CDR2 FQGTGA. After removal of 2 bases from V and 6 bases from J, the junction contained 6 bases not matched to a gene. This CDR3 has 15 amino acids. The CDR3 sequence is CASSLSGGAANEQFF. The CDR3 DNA reads as TGTGCCAGCAGCTTATCGGGAGGGGCGGCCAATGAGCAGTTCTTC.

The DNA for the CDR3 is TGTGCCAGCAGTGAAAAGCTAGGGGCTGGCTACACCTTC. Translating gives CASSEKLGAGYTF. V is TRBV25-1 and J is TRBJ1-2, with a possible D match to TRBD1 (5 bases). Germline CDR1 and CDR2: MGHDK and SYGVNS. The CDR3 loop spans 13 amino acids. V was trimmed by 2 bases and J by 7 bases, leaving 11 bases between them.

The rearrangement joins TRBV19 to TRBJ1-5; D perhaps matches TRBD1 (6 bases). This CDR3 is 16 amino acids long. Germline V gene sequence: CDR1 LNHDA, CDR2 SQIVND (reference sequence). Trimming took off 9 bases at V and 7 bases at J, with 25 bases between the two ends. In DNA form, the CDR3 reads TGTGCCAGCCTAAGGAGAGGACAGCAGGGATACCAGCCCCAGCATTTT. This encodes CASLRRGQQGYQPQHF.

Written as DNA, the CDR3 is TGTGCCAGCAGGAGACTAGGGGAATACAATGAGCAGTTCTTC. Translation gives CASRRLGEYNEQFF. The V call is TRBV6-5, the J call TRBJ2-1; possible D gene TRBD2, 6 bases. The CDR3 loop spans 14 amino acids. V gave up 6 bases and J gave up 4 bases, with 13 bases separating them. Germline CDR1 MNHEY, CDR2 SVGAGI.

Comment on this clone: An end of the junction differs from the germline gene, which may be a read error. The rearrangement joins TRBV6-5 to TRBJ2-7, with 7 positions matching TRBD1. CDR3 size: 15 residues. Germline V gene sequence: CDR1 MNHEY, CDR2 SVGAGI. CDR3 DNA sequence: TGTGCCAGCAGTAACTCACCAGGGGGCTCCTACGAGCAGTACTTC. Amino acid sequence: CASSNSPGGSYEQYF.

The chain combines TRBV6-5 with TRBJ1-5, with a weak D call TRBD1 (5 bases). The CDR3 totals 13 residues. From germline, CDR1 is MNHEY and CDR2 SVGAGI. With 10 bases removed from V and 6 bases from J, the gap between germline ends came to 16 bases. The CDR3, as DNA: TGTGCCATCGCAGTGGGGGAAGGTCAGCCCCAGCATTTT. It encodes CAIAVGEGQPQHF.

A word on this clone: In the same sample, other DNA sequences code for this CDR3. The rearrangement uses TRBV28 and TRBJ2-7, with no clear D. CDR3 size: 12 residues. Germline V CDR1 and CDR2: MDHEN, SYDVKM. V was cut by 1 base and J by 2 bases, with 3 bases left in between. The CDR3 DNA is TGTGCCAGCAGTTTATTCCCCTACGAGCAGTACTTC. The encoded protein is CASSLFPYEQYF.

This clone was found once. The genes are TRBV9 and TRBJ1-2; D might be TRBD1 (6 bases). Trimming took 4 bases from V and 2 from J, leaving 15 bases between them. Germline V gives CDR1 SGDLS, CDR2 YYNGEE. CDR3 size: 15 residues. This CDR3 reads CASSPHRELNYGYTF. The CDR3 DNA sequence: TGTGCCAGCAGCCCTCACAGGGAACTCAACTATGGCTACACCTTC.

V gene TRBV2 combines with J gene TRBJ2-1; maybe TRBD2 (6 bases). CDR1 and CDR2 (germline): SNHLY, FYNNEI. The CDR3 runs to 13 residues. V was pared by 7 bases and J by 7 bases, with 14 bases between. The CDR3 reads CASNLGGRNEQFF. The DNA for the CDR3 is TGTGCCAGCAACCTGGGGGGTAGGAATGAGCAGTTCTTC.

The V gene is TRBV5-5, the J gene TRBJ2-7, with 9 bases aligning to TRBD2. Looked up from germline, CDR1 is SGHKS and CDR2 is YYEKEE (reference sequence). The junction had 9 bases not matched to a gene; V was cut back by 4 bases and J by 4 bases. The CDR3 runs to 15 residues. The CDR3 here is CASSGLRREGYEQYF. CDR3 sequence (DNA): TGTGCCAGCAGCGGCTTGCGGCGGGAGGGGTACGAGCAGTACTTC. Combining the CDR3 with reference TRBV5-5 and TRBJ2-7 gives the whole variable domain DAGVTQSPTHLIKTRGQQVTLRCSPISGHKSVSWYQQVLGQGPQFIFQYYEKEERGRGNFPDRFSARQFPNYSSELNVNALLLGDSALYLCASSGLRREGYEQYFGPGTRLTVT.